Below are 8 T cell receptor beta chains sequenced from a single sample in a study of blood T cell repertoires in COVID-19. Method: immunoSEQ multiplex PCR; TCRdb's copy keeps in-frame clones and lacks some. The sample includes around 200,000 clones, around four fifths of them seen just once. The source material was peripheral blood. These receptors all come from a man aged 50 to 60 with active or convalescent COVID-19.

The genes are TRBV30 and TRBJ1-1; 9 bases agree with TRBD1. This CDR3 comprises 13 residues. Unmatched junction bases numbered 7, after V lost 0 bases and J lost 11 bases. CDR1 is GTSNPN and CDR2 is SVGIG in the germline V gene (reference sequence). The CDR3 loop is CAWSVQGASAAFF. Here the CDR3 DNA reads TGTGCCTGGAGTGTACAGGGGGCGAGTGCGGCTTTCTTT.

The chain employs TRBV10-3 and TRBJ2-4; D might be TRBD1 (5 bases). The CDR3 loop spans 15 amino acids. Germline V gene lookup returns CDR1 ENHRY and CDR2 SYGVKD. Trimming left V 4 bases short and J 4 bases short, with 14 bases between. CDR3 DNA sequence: TGTGCCATCAGTGCGACCGGACACGTAAAAAACATTCAGTACTTC. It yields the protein CAISATGHVKNIQYF.

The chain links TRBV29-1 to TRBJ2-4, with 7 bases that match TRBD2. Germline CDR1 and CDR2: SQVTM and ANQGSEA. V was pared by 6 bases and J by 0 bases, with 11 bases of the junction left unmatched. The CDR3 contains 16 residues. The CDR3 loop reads CSVSGPAGEAKNIQYF. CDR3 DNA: TGCAGCGTGTCGGGACCCGCGGGAGAAGCCAAAAACATTCAGTACTTC.

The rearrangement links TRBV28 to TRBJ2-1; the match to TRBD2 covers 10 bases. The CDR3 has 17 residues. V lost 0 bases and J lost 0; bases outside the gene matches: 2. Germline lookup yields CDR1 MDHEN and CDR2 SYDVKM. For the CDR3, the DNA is TGTGCCAGCAGTTTATGGTCTAGCGGGAGCTCCTACAATGAGCAGTTCTTC. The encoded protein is CASSLWSSGSSYNEQFF.

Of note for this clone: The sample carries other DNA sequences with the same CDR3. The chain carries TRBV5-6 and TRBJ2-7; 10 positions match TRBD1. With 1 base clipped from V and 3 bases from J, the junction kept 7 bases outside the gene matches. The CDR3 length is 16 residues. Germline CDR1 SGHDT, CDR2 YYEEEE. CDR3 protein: CASSLIPGQGHYEQYF. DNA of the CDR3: TGTGCCAGCAGCTTGATCCCGGGACAGGGGCACTACGAGCAGTACTTC.

The CDR3 region is CASRAGTISTDTQYF. DNA for the CDR3: TGTGCCAGCAGAGCCGGGACTATAAGCACAGATACGCAGTATTTT. The J gene is TRBJ2-3, the V gene TRBV5-4, with TRBD2 identical over 7 bases. With V trimmed by 5 bases and J by 0 bases, 6 bases remained unmatched. The CDR3 extends over 15 amino acids. Germline lookup yields CDR1 SGHNT and CDR2 YYREEE (reference sequence).

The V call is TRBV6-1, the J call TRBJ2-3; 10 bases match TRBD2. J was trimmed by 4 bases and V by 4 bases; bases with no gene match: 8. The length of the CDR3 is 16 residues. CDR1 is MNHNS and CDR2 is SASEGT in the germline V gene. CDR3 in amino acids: CASSVSSSGSADTQYF. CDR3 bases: TGTGCCAGCAGTGTCTCATCTAGCGGGAGCGCAGATACGCAGTATTTT.

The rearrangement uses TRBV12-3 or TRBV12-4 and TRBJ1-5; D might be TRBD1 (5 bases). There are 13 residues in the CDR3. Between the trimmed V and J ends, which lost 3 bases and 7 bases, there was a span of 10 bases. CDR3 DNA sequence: TGTGCCAGCAGTTTCAGGGTAGGCCAGCCCCAGCATTTT. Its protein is CASSFRVGQPQHF.